These 3 T cell receptor beta chains came from one sample sequenced in a study of cytomegalovirus exposure and HLA in healthy donors. The PCR had 60 Vbeta and 13 Jbeta primers. Method: immunoSEQ multiplex PCR; TCRdb's copy keeps in-frame clones and lacks some. The table records more than 95,000 clones, around 79% of them present only once. Sequencing was carried out using PBMCs. These receptors were obtained from a female donor in good health and CMV-seropositive.

This clone appeared a few times. CDR3 amino acids: CASSGGTGREKLFF. The DNA of the CDR3 is TGTGCCAGCAGTGGTGGGACAGGGAGAGAAAAACTGTTTTTT. The rearrangement uses TRBV2 and TRBJ1-4; 9 bases match TRBD1. The CDR3 extends over 14 amino acids. Per the germline V gene, CDR1 is SNHLY and CDR2 is FYNNEI. Unmatched junction bases numbered 5, after V lost 4 bases and J lost 8 bases.

This chain uses TRBV18 with TRBJ1-1; possibly TRBD1 for D (5 bases). The CDR3 extends over 12 amino acids. Germline V lookup: CDR1 KGHSH, CDR2 LQKENI. V was cut by 3 bases and J by 5 bases, with 7 bases left in between. This CDR3 is CASSPKGTEAFF. The CDR3 DNA reads TGTGCCAGCTCACCCAAGGGGACTGAAGCTTTCTTT.

A single count supports this clone. The rearrangement uses TRBV7-9 and TRBJ1-5, with 7 bases lining up with TRBD1. V lost 8 bases to trimming and J lost 0 bases; unmatched junction nucleotides: 7. CDR3 size: 15 residues. In germline, CDR1 is SEHNR, CDR2 FQNEAQ (reference sequence). CDR3 sequence reads: CASSRGEFSNQPQHF. The CDR3 nucleotides read TGTGCCAGCTCCAGGGGGGAGTTTAGCAATCAGCCCCAGCATTTT. Full variable domain (rest looked up from reference TRBV7-9 and TRBJ1-5): DTGVSQNPRHKITKRGQNVTFRCDPISEHNRLYWYRQTLGQGPEFLTYFQNEAQLEKSRLLSDRFSAERPKGSFSTLEIQRTEQGDSAMYLCASSRGEFSNQPQHFGDGTRLSIL.